The subject of this entry is one T cell receptor beta chain. Trimming removed 5 bases from V and 3 bases from J; junction bases left unmatched: 3. This CDR3 has 15 residues. In germline, CDR1 is MNHNS, CDR2 SASEGT. This entry belongs to a study of OX40 agonist ivuxolimab in advanced cancers. The assay was immunoSEQ multiplex PCR, and TCRdb's table has in-frame clones only and misses some. The table lists tens of thousands of clones, about 82% of them singletons. The chain is built from TRBV6-1 and TRBJ2-2; 10 nucleotides align to TRBD1. Source: CD4+ or CD8+ T cells sorted from blood, taken in a trial of the OX40 agonist ivuxolimab. The clonotype was recovered from an adult with an advanced solid tumor such as melanoma, head and neck, liver or kidney cancer. CDR3 sequence: CASSKDRGHTGELFF. CDR3 nucleotides: TGTGCCAGCAGTAAAGACAGGGGGCACACCGGGGAGCTGTTTTTT.